These 12 T cell receptor beta chains were all obtained from the same sample, sequenced in a study of blood T cell repertoires in COVID-19. TCRdb's table, derived via immunoSEQ multiplex PCR, lists solely in-frame clones and lacks some. The sample has some 200,000 clones; over 75% are singletons. Sequenced: PBMCs or T cells enriched from blood (not recorded which). These receptor sequences come from a young woman who had recovered from COVID-19.

This chain connects TRBV18 to TRBJ2-3, with 14 bases lining up with TRBD2. J gave up 10 bases and V 0 bases, and 3 bases lay outside the gene matches. This CDR3 has 15 residues. From germline, CDR1 is KGHSH and CDR2 LQKENI. CDR3 bases: TGTGCCAGCTCACCACCGGGACTAGCGGGAGACGCGCAGTATTTT. Its translation is CASSPPGLAGDAQYF.

The V gene is TRBV7-9, the J gene TRBJ2-3; maybe TRBD2 (6 bases). Germline CDR1 and CDR2: SEHNR and FQNEAQ (reference sequence). The CDR3 has 16 amino acids. Trimming stripped 0 bases from V and 0 bases from J, with 10 bases between. CDR3 residues: CASSLAKSGSTDTQYF. CDR3 DNA: TGTGCCAGCAGCTTAGCCAAGAGCGGGAGCACAGATACGCAGTATTTT.

J is TRBJ2-7 and V is TRBV6-5; 8 bases are shared with TRBD2. CDR1 is MNHEY, CDR2 SVGAGI, per germline. The CDR3 consists of 15 residues. The junction had 10 bases not matched to a gene; V was cut back by 7 bases and J by 2 bases. CDR3 region: CASNKPGLEAYEQYF. The CDR3 DNA reads TGTGCCAGCAACAAACCGGGACTAGAGGCCTACGAGCAGTACTTC.

This chain uses TRBV28 with TRBJ1-5; no clear D. The germline gives CDR1 MDHEN, CDR2 SYDVKM. V shed 5 bases and J shed 5 bases, with 13 bases lying between them. This CDR3 has 14 amino acids. CDR3 DNA: TGTGCCAGCAGTCTTTTATCGGAGGATCAGCCCCAGCATTTT. This translates into CASSLLSEDQPQHF. The full variable domain, rest sourced from reference TRBV28 and TRBJ1-5, is DVKVTQSSRYLVKRTGEKVFLECVQDMDHENMFWYRQDPGLGLRLIYFSYDVKMKEKGDIPEGYSVSREKKERFSLILESASTNQTSMYLCASSLLSEDQPQHFGDGTRLSIL.

The gene calls are TRBV19 and TRBJ2-1; 10 bases fit TRBD2. The length of the CDR3 is 18 residues. Germline CDR1 is LNHDA and CDR2 is SQIVND (reference sequence). V was pared by 6 bases and J by 7 bases, with 18 bases of the junction left unmatched. The CDR3 DNA reads as TGTGCCAGTAGCCCCTTCCCCCCAGCGGGAGGGCCTAAAAATGAGCAGTTCTTC. As protein: CASSPFPPAGGPKNEQFF.

This chain connects TRBV21-1 to TRBJ2-2; the table's D call TRBD2 went unverified against the DNA. TRBV21-1 is a pseudogene segment. This CDR3 region has 16 residues. The CDR3 DNA is TGTGCCAGCAGCCAAAAGCGGGAGGGATGCCCCGGGGAGCTGTTTTTT. Its protein is CASSQKREGCPGELFF.

The chain has TRBV18 and TRBJ1-5; D is perhaps TRBD1 (6 bases). Germline V lookup: CDR1 KGHSH, CDR2 LQKENI. The CDR3 runs 16 residues. The V gene lost 5 bases and the J gene lost 0 bases, with 14 bases spanning the gap. The CDR3 DNA follows: TGTGCCAGCTCATCTGGACAGTTATATAGCAATCAGCCCCAGCATTTT. Its translation: CASSSGQLYSNQPQHF.

In its sample, this clone was seen once. The chain employs TRBV9 and TRBJ2-7, with TRBD2 matching 11 bases. The CDR3 length is 15 residues. V lost 0 bases and J lost 6; bases outside the gene matches: 5. The germline CDR1 and CDR2 sequences are SGDLS and YYNGEE. CDR3 protein: CASSVGSGRAAEQYF. Here the CDR3 DNA reads TGTGCCAGCAGCGTAGGTAGCGGGAGGGCCGCCGAGCAGTACTTC.

This chain uses TRBV29-1 with TRBJ2-3; 7 positions agree with TRBD2. There are 14 residues in the CDR3. CDR1 and CDR2 (germline): SQVTM, ANQGSEA. J lost 0 bases, V lost 6 bases, and 6 bases had no gene match. CDR3 in amino acids: CSVQQTSSTDTQYF. CDR3 sequence (DNA): TGCAGCGTCCAGCAGACTAGCAGCACAGATACGCAGTATTTT.

The J gene is TRBJ2-7, the V gene TRBV27, with TRBD1 matching 7 bases. Germline assignment: CDR1 MNHEY and CDR2 SMNVEV (reference sequence). The ends lost 0 bases at V and 3 bases at J; junction bases unmatched: 8. The CDR3 totals 16 residues. DNA for the CDR3: TGTGCCAGCAGTTTATCTTCCGGGACAGTGGTCTACGAGCAGTACTTC. Translation gives CASSLSSGTVVYEQYF.

This chain joins TRBV25-1 and TRBJ2-3; 9 bases line up with TRBD2. J gave up 2 bases and V 3 bases, and 9 bases lay outside the gene matches. Germline V gene sequence: CDR1 MGHDK, CDR2 SYGVNS. This CDR3 comprises 17 residues. The CDR3 region is CASSDTRQGLATDTQYF. CDR3 sequence (DNA): TGTGCCAGCAGTGATACGAGACAGGGACTAGCCACAGATACGCAGTATTTT. Using reference TRBV25-1 and TRBJ2-3 for the parts outside the CDR3, the full variable domain is EADIYQTPRYLVIGTGKKITLECSQTMGHDKMYWYQQDPGMELHLIHYSYGVNSTEKGDLSSESTVSRIRTEHFPLTLESARPSHTSQYLCASSDTRQGLATDTQYFGPGTRLTVL.

The chain employs TRBV11-2 and TRBJ1-1; D remains unclear. The CDR3 is made up of 14 amino acids. Germline lookup yields CDR1 SGHAT and CDR2 FQNNGV. Trimming left V 0 bases short and J 4 bases short, with 9 bases between. CDR3 sequence reads: CASSLENWSTEAFF. In nucleotides, the CDR3 is TGTGCCAGCAGCTTAGAGAATTGGAGCACTGAAGCTTTCTTT.